Listed here are 27 T cell receptor beta chains from one sample, sequenced in a study of cytomegalovirus exposure and HLA in healthy donors. PCR primers comprised 60 Vbeta and 13 Jbeta primers. Measured with immunoSEQ multiplex PCR; TCRdb has only the in-frame clones, and not every one. The data contain roughly 100,000 clones, roughly three quarters of them singletons. The sequencing input was PBMCs. Receptors originate from a woman in her sixties in good health and CMV-seropositive.

V usage is TRBV19 and J usage is TRBJ1-4; 8 bases align to TRBD1. Germline CDR1 LNHDA, CDR2 SQIVND (reference sequence). There are 13 residues in the CDR3. V lost 10 bases to trimming and J lost 8 bases; unmatched junction nucleotides: 9. CDR3: CATEDRAQEKLFF. CDR3 DNA: TGTGCCACCGAGGACAGGGCTCAGGAAAAACTGTTTTTT.

This rearrangement joins TRBV5-4 to TRBJ1-2; TRBD1 aligns across 7 bases. Germline V gene data show CDR1 as SGHNT and CDR2 as YYREEE (reference sequence). With V trimmed by 0 bases and J by 4 bases, 6 bases remained unmatched. The CDR3 spans 15 residues. The CDR3 here is CASSLVDRELYGYTF. Here the CDR3 DNA reads TGTGCCAGCAGCTTGGTTGACAGGGAGCTCTATGGCTACACCTTC.

This clone has only a few counts. Within the sample, other DNA sequences also encode this same CDR3. The chain recombines TRBV5-1 with TRBJ2-7; tentatively, D is TRBD2 (5 bases). Germline assignment: CDR1 SGHRS and CDR2 YFSETQ. V shed 4 bases and J shed 0 bases, with 14 bases lying between them. The CDR3 runs to 15 residues. The CDR3 nucleotides are TGCGCCAGCAGCCCCTCGGGTGGGAGCTCCTACGAGCAGTACTTC. Translated: CASSPSGGSSYEQYF.

The chain joins TRBV10-3 to TRBJ1-2; the match to TRBD1 covers 7 bases. This CDR3 has 14 amino acids. CDR1 is ENHRY, CDR2 SYGVKD, per germline. After removal of 6 bases from V and 8 bases from J, the junction contained 12 bases not matched to a gene. The DNA for the CDR3 is TGTGCCATCAGCACGGACAGGTTGACGGGGGGCTACACCTTC. Translated: CAISTDRLTGGYTF.

This chain connects TRBV7-9 to TRBJ1-1, with D possibly being TRBD1 (6 bases). V shed 5 bases and J shed 0 bases, with 10 bases lying between them. The germline V gene encodes CDR1 SEHNR and CDR2 FQNEAQ (reference sequence). The length of the CDR3 is 14 residues. Written as DNA, the CDR3 is TGTGCCAGCAGCGTGGACAGTCTGAACACTGAAGCTTTCTTT. Its protein product is CASSVDSLNTEAFF.

This chain connects TRBV6-4 to TRBJ1-1; a weak D match, TRBD1 (5 bases). The germline V gene encodes CDR1 MRHNA and CDR2 SNTAGT. Trimming left V 2 bases short and J 0 bases short, with 7 bases between. There are 14 residues in the CDR3. The DNA for the CDR3 is TGTGCCAGCAGTGACGGGGGGGTGAACACTGAAGCTTTCTTT. This encodes CASSDGGVNTEAFF.

The V call is TRBV27, the J call TRBJ2-7; TRBD2 agrees at 9 bases. CDR3 length: 14 residues. Germline assignment: CDR1 MNHEY and CDR2 SMNVEV (reference sequence). J gave up 6 bases and V 7 bases, and 10 bases lay outside the gene matches. The CDR3 region is CASKTISGRGEQYF. CDR3 nucleotide sequence: TGTGCCAGCAAAACTATTAGCGGGAGAGGCGAGCAGTACTTC.

The rearrangement joins TRBV14 to TRBJ2-2, with 7 bases lining up with TRBD2. CDR3 size: 14 residues. J gave up 2 bases and V 10 bases, and 7 bases lay outside the gene matches. Germline V gene lookup returns CDR1 SGHDN and CDR2 FVKESK. CDR3 in DNA: TGTGCCACCCTGTGGGACTACAACACCGGGGAGCTGTTTTTT. It is translated as CATLWDYNTGELFF.

This chain joins TRBV7-9 and TRBJ1-1, with a tentative D call TRBD1 (5 bases). The CDR3 runs to 14 residues. Deletions cut 0 bases from V and 7 bases from J, with 12 bases between. Germline CDR1 SEHNR, CDR2 FQNEAQ (reference sequence). The CDR3 loop reads CASSLAGGDLEAFF. In DNA, the CDR3 is TGTGCCAGCAGCTTAGCCGGGGGGGACCTTGAAGCTTTCTTT.

CDR3: CASSYGQGVTPGELFF. CDR3 coding DNA: TGTGCCAGCAGTTACGGACAGGGCGTGACTCCCGGGGAGCTGTTTTTT. J is TRBJ2-2 and V is TRBV6-5; 8 bases align to TRBD1. CDR1 and CDR2 (germline): MNHEY, SVGAGI. The CDR3 contains 16 residues. Unmatched junction bases numbered 8, after V lost 2 bases and J lost 6 bases.

This chain joins TRBV6-1 and TRBJ2-7, with 10 bases lining up with TRBD2. The V and J ends lost 5 bases and 2 bases, in that order; junction bases with no gene match: 6. The germline V gene encodes CDR1 MNHNS and CDR2 SASEGT. The CDR3 length is 15 residues. The CDR3 coding sequence is TGTGCCAGCAGTCTAGGACTAGCGGAGACCTACGAGCAGTACTTC. Amino acid sequence: CASSLGLAETYEQYF.

This clone was seen only a few times. The CDR3 here is CASSVDGGTEAFF. In DNA, the CDR3 is TGCGCCAGCAGCGTAGACGGCGGCACTGAAGCTTTCTTT. The chain carries TRBV5-1 and TRBJ1-1; D ambiguous. The CDR3 is made up of 13 amino acids. The germline V and J ends were trimmed by 4 bases and 4 bases, with 11 bases remaining between them. CDR1 SGHRS and CDR2 YFSETQ come from the germline V gene. The full variable domain, in which reference TRBV5-1 and TRBJ1-1 provide the parts outside the CDR3, is KAGVTQTPRYLIKTRGQQVTLSCSPISGHRSVSWYQQTPGQGLQFLFEYFSETQRNKGNFPGRFSGRQFSNSRSEMNVSTLELGDSALYLCASSVDGGTEAFFGQGTRLTVV.

J is TRBJ1-2 and V is TRBV29-1; D not certain. Looked up from germline, CDR1 is SQVTM and CDR2 is ANQGSEA. There are 12 residues in the CDR3. V dropped 4 bases and J dropped 2 bases, with 8 bases sitting between them. CDR3 sequence reads: CSVAGQNYGYTF. In DNA, the CDR3 is TGCAGCGTTGCTGGGCAGAACTATGGCTACACCTTC.

The chain is built from TRBV29-1 and TRBJ1-1; D not resolved. V dropped 4 bases and J dropped 6 bases, with 9 bases sitting between them. The CDR3 runs 11 residues. Germline CDR1 is SQVTM and CDR2 is ANQGSEA. The CDR3 reads CSVVPGSEAFF. CDR3 DNA: TGCAGCGTTGTCCCCGGGTCTGAAGCTTTCTTT.

The gene calls are TRBV2 and TRBJ1-3, with 7 bases that match TRBD1. The CDR3 is 15 amino acids. J was trimmed by 0 bases and V by 7 bases; bases with no gene match: 6. In germline, CDR1 is SNHLY, CDR2 FYNNEI. This chain's CDR3 is CASIGGRSSGNTIYF. The CDR3 DNA sequence: TGTGCCAGCATAGGGGGCCGCAGCTCTGGAAACACCATATATTTT.

The chain uses TRBV11-2 and TRBJ2-7; a weak D match, TRBD2 (6 bases). V dropped 4 bases and J dropped 2 bases, with 18 bases sitting between them. The germline V gene has CDR1 SGHAT and CDR2 FQNNGV. The length of the CDR3 is 16 residues. The CDR3 DNA is TGTGCCAGCAGCTCCCTAACCGGGACTTGGACCTACGAGCAGTACTTC. Translation gives CASSSLTGTWTYEQYF.

The chain is built from TRBV2 and TRBJ1-5; 7 positions agree with TRBD1. This CDR3 region has 17 residues. The germline V gene encodes CDR1 SNHLY and CDR2 FYNNEI. J lost 0 bases, V lost 5 bases, and 10 bases had no gene match. CDR3 amino acids: CASSLRTGTYSNQPQHF. The CDR3 bases are TGTGCCAGCAGTCTCAGGACAGGAACCTATAGCAATCAGCCCCAGCATTTT.

The CDR3 here is CASSSDSDSNQPQHF. The CDR3 bases are TGTGCCAGCAGTTCCGACTCAGATAGCAATCAGCCCCAGCATTTT. This chain connects TRBV28 to TRBJ1-5; no reliable D call. The CDR3 has 15 amino acids. The germline gives CDR1 MDHEN, CDR2 SYDVKM. Between the trimmed V and J ends, which lost 4 bases and 0 bases, there was a span of 10 bases.

The rearrangement joins TRBV28 to TRBJ2-3, with TRBD2 as a possible D gene (5 bases). CDR3 length: 13 residues. CDR1 is MDHEN, CDR2 SYDVKM, per germline. The germline V and J ends were trimmed by 3 bases and 7 bases, with 11 bases remaining between them. The CDR3 DNA reads as TGTGCCAGCAGTTTCTATGGACTGAATACGCAGTATTTT. Residues: CASSFYGLNTQYF.

This rearrangement joins TRBV19 to TRBJ1-5; D uncertain. Trimming took 5 bases from V and 4 from J, leaving 9 bases between them. Per the germline V gene, CDR1 is LNHDA and CDR2 is SQIVND (reference sequence). CDR3 length equals 13 residues. CDR3 in DNA: TGTGCCAGTAGTTCTTTCAGTAATCAGCCCCAGCATTTT. It translates to CASSSFSNQPQHF.

The gene calls are TRBV6-5 and TRBJ1-1; D is perhaps TRBD1 (5 bases). V dropped 4 bases and J dropped 6 bases, with 12 bases sitting between them. This CDR3 region has 13 residues. Germline V gives CDR1 MNHEY, CDR2 SVGAGI. CDR3 loop: CASSSLGAAEAFF. DNA of the CDR3: TGTGCCAGCAGTTCTCTTGGGGCAGCTGAAGCTTTCTTT.

The V and J genes are TRBV9 and TRBJ2-1; 8 bases fit TRBD2. This CDR3 spans 14 amino acids. Germline values: CDR1 SGDLS, CDR2 YYNGEE. V shed 0 bases and J 15 bases; nucleotides not matched to a gene: 11. In DNA form, the CDR3 reads TGTGCCAGCAGCGTAGCGGGAGGGGGGGTTCCCTTGTTCTTC. This encodes CASSVAGGGVPLFF. Full variable domain (remainder filled in from reference TRBV9 and TRBJ2-1): DSGVTQTPKHLITATGQRVTLRCSPRSGDLSVYWYQQSLDQGLQFLIQYYNGEERAKGNILERFSAQQFPDLHSELNLSSLELGDSALYFCASSVAGGGVPLFFGPGTRLTVL.

The sample holds one count of this clone. Germline and junction disagree at one end, which may indicate a read error. The sample carries other DNA sequences with the same CDR3. The CDR3 spells CASSSSGTGLYEQYF. The CDR3 coding sequence is TGTGCCAGCAGCTCATCCGGGACAGGGCTCTACGAGCAGTATTTC. The chain combines TRBV28 with TRBJ2-7; 9 bases fit TRBD1. Per the germline V gene, CDR1 is MDHEN and CDR2 is SYDVKM. This CDR3 has 15 amino acids.

V usage is TRBV5-4 and J usage is TRBJ2-3; 8 bases are a match to TRBD2. Germline V gene sequence: CDR1 SGHNT, CDR2 YYREEE (reference sequence). The CDR3 contains 16 residues. Trimming took 4 bases from V and 2 from J; bases not matched to a gene: 9. DNA of the CDR3: TGTGCCAGCAGCACCCACGGGGGGGGCAACACAGATACGCAGTATTTT. Amino acid sequence: CASSTHGGGNTDTQYF.

Only a few counts were recorded for this clone. V is TRBV29-1 and J is TRBJ2-5; 9 nucleotides match TRBD2. V gave up 3 bases and J gave up 5 bases; unmatched junction bases: 10. The CDR3 extends over 15 amino acids. Per germline, CDR1 SQVTM and CDR2 ANQGSEA. CDR3 in amino acids: CSVDLRGLAGETQYF. CDR3 nucleotides: TGCAGCGTTGACCTTCGGGGGCTAGCGGGGGAGACCCAGTACTTC.

J is TRBJ2-3 and V is TRBV9; D might be TRBD2 (6 bases). The length of the CDR3 is 18 residues. Per the germline V gene, CDR1 is SGDLS and CDR2 is YYNGEE. Trimming removed 0 bases from V and 4 bases from J, with 21 bases in between. The CDR3 reads CASSVELRFGGMADTQYF. CDR3 sequence (DNA): TGTGCCAGCAGCGTAGAACTCCGCTTTGGGGGGATGGCAGATACGCAGTATTTT. The variable domain in full, completed from reference TRBV9 and TRBJ2-3, reads DSGVTQTPKHLITATGQRVTLRCSPRSGDLSVYWYQQSLDQGLQFLIQYYNGEERAKGNILERFSAQQFPDLHSELNLSSLELGDSALYFCASSVELRFGGMADTQYFGPGTRLTVL.

This chain links TRBV6-5 with TRBJ1-5; perhaps TRBD1 as D (6 bases). Trimming left V 3 bases short and J 1 base short, with 7 bases between. This CDR3 comprises 14 residues. In germline, CDR1 is MNHEY, CDR2 SVGAGI. DNA for the CDR3: TGTGCCAGCAGTTATAGGGGGAGCAATCAGCCCCAGCATTTT. Protein sequence: CASSYRGSNQPQHF.